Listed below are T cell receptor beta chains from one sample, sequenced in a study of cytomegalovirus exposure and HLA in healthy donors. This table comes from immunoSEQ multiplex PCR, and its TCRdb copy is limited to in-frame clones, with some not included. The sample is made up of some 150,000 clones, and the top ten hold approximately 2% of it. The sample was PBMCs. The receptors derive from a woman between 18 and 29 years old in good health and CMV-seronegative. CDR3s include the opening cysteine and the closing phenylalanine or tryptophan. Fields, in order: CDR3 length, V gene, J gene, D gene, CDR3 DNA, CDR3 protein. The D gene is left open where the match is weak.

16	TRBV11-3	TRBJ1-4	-	TGTGCCAGCAGCTTCCTGCCTGACAGGTTAAATGAAAAACTGTTTTTT	CASSFLPDRLNEKLFF
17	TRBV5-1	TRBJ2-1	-	TGCGCCAGCAGCTTGGGCCCCGCCGGGAGCTCCTACAATGAGCAGTTCTTC	CASSLGPAGSSYNEQFF
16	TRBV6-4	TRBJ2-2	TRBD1	TGTGCCAGCAGTGACTCGGGGACAGAGAATACCGGGGAGCTGTTTTTT	CASSDSGTENTGELFF
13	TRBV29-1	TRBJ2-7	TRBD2	TGCAGCGTTGGTACTAGCGGTGGTTACGAGCAGTACTTC	CSVGTSGGYEQYF
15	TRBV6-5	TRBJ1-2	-	TGTGCCAGCACGGGGCGACGGGGGGTTTTCTATGGCTACACCTTC	CASTGRRGVFYGYTF
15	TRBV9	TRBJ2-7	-	TGTGCCAGCAGCCAGGGGGGTTCCTCCTCCTACGAGCAGTACTTC	CASSQGGSSSYEQYF
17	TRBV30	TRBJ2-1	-	TGTGCCTGGAGTGTATACTCCCTAGCGAACTCCTACAATGAGCAGTTCTTC	CAWSVYSLANSYNEQFF
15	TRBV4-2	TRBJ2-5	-	TGTGCCAGCAGGCAAGGCCGACAGATTCAAGAGACCCAGTACTTC	CASRQGRQIQETQYF
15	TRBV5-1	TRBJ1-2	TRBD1	TGCGCCAGCAGCTTGGTCTACAGGGGCCGGGATGGCTACACCTTC	CASSLVYRGRDGYTF
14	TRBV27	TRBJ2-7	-	TGTGCCAGCAGTTTAATCGGGAGTGAGTACGAGCAGTACTTC	CASSLIGSEYEQYF
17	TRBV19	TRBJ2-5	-	TGTGCCAGTAGTATAGACCCAGACTCGACGTTGCTGGCGACCCAGTACTTC	CASSIDPDSTLLATQYF
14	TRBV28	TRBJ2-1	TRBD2	TGTGCCAGCAGTTACCCCGGGACTAGTTTTGAGCAGTTCTTC	CASSYPGTSFEQFF
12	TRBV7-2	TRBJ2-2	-	TGTGCCAGCGGGAGCCGGTCCGGGGAGCTGTTTTTT	CASGSRSGELFF
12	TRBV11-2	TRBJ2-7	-	TGTGCCAGCAGCCTGTCTCTCTACGAGCAGTACTTC	CASSLSLYEQYF
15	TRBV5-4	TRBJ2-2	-	TGTGCCAGCAGCTCCCCCTATATACTAGCAGGGGAGCTGTTTTTT	CASSSPYILAGELFF
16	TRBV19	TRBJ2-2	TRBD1	TGTGCCAGTAGTATAGACGGGACAGGGGGAACCGGGGAGCTGTTTTTT	CASSIDGTGGTGELFF
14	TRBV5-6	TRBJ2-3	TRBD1	TGTGCCAGCAGCCCCGGACAGGCCTCAGATACGCAGTATTTT	CASSPGQASDTQYF
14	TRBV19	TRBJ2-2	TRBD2	TGTGCCAGTAGTATTACTAGCGTTACCGGGGAGCTGTTTTTT	CASSITSVTGELFF
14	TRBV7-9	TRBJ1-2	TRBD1	TGTGCCAGCAGCTTTACCGGGACAGGAGGCGGCTACACCTTC	CASSFTGTGGGYTF
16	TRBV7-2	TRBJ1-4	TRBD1	TGTGCCAGCAGCCCGTTACAGGGGACAGCCCCTGAAAAACTGTTTTTT	CASSPLQGTAPEKLFF
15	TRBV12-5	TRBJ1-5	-	TGTGCTAGTGGTTTGACCGACAGGTTGAATCAGCCCCAGCATTTT	CASGLTDRLNQPQHF
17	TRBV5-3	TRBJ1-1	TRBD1	TGTGCCAGAAGCTTGCGACAGGGGGAATTAATGAACACTGAGGCTTTCTTT	CARSLRQGELMNTEAFF
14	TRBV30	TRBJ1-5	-	TGTGCCTGGAAAGACACAGGGAGTAATCAGCCCCAGCATTTT	CAWKDTGSNQPQHF
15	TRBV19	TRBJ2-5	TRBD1	TGTGCCAGTAGTATAGACGGACAGGGGTGGGAGACCCAGTACTTC	CASSIDGQGWETQYF
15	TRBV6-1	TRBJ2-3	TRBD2	TGTGCCAGCAGATTAGCGGGAGAGCGCACAGATACGCAGTATTTT	CASRLAGERTDTQYF
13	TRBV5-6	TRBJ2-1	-	TGTGCCAGCAGCCAGAGGGACTACAATGAGCAGTTCTTC	CASSQRDYNEQFF
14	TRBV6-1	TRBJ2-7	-	TGTGCCAGCAGTGAAGGACTGTACTCCTACGAGCAGTACTTC	CASSEGLYSYEQYF
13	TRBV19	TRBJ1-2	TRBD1	TGTGCCAGTACGCGGGACAGTAACTATGGCTACACCTTC	CASTRDSNYGYTF
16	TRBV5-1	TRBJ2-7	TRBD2	TGCGCCAGCAGCACGGGACTAGCGGGAGCTCTAAGCGAGCAGTACTTC	CASSTGLAGALSEQYF
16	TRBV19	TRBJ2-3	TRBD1	TGTGCCAGTGGCCGCCCGGGGACAGAAATCACAGATACGCAGTATTTT	CASGRPGTEITDTQYF
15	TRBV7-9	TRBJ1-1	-	TGTGCCAGCAGCTTAGCGGGTAGGGGCGGCACTGAAGCTTTCTTT	CASSLAGRGGTEAFF
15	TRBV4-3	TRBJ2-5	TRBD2	TGCGCCAGCAGCCAAGAGGCGGGGGAGACAGAGACCCAGTACTTC	CASSQEAGETETQYF
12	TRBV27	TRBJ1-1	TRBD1	TGTGCCAGCACTACGACAGGGACTGAAGCTTTCTTT	CASTTTGTEAFF
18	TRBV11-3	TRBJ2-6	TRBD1	TGTGCCAGCAGCTTCCTGGGACAGGACTACTCTGGGGCCAACGTCCTGACTTTC	CASSFLGQDYSGANVLTF
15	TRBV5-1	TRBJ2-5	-	TGCGCCAGCAGCACAATAGCGGCCGTCCAAGAGACCCAGTACTTC	CASSTIAAVQETQYF
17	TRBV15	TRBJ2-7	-	TGTGCCACCAGCAGAGATCGTGGGGGGAGCACCTCCTACGAGCAGTACTTC	CATSRDRGGSTSYEQYF
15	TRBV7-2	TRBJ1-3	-	TGTGCCAGCAGCTTAGGGGGGGGAATCGGAAACACCATATATTTT	CASSLGGGIGNTIYF
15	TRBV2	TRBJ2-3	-	TGTGCCAGCCCATCGGGGCGGGAAGGCACAGATACGCAGTATTTT	CASPSGREGTDTQYF
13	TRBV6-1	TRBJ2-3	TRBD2	TGTGCCAGCTCTAGCGGAAGTACAGATACGCAGTATTTT	CASSSGSTDTQYF
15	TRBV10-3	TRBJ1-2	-	TGTGCCATCAGTGACCAAGTATTGAACAGGGACGGCTACACCTTC	CAISDQVLNRDGYTF
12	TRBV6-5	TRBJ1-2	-	TGTGCCAGCAGTTGGGGGACTGGAGGCTACACCTTC	CASSWGTGGYTF
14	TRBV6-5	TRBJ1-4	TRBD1	TGTGCCAGCAGAGAGTGGGACAGGAATGAAAAACTGTTTTTT	CASREWDRNEKLFF
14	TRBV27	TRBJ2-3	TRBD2	TGTGCCAGCAGACCGGGACTAGTGGTAGATACGCAGTATTTT	CASRPGLVVDTQYF
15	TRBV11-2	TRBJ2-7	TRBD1	TGTGCCAGCAGCTTTCCGGGACAGGGGATCCACGAGCAGTACTTC	CASSFPGQGIHEQYF
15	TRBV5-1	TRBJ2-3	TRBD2	TGCGCCAGCAGCTCGCTAGCGGCAAGCACAGATACGCAGTATTTT	CASSSLAASTDTQYF
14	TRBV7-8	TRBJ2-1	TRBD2	TGTGCCAGCAGCTTAGACAGCGGGAGGCTTGAGCAGTTCTTC	CASSLDSGRLEQFF
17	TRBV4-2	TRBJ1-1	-	TGTGCCAGCAGCCAAGCCTCAGGGAGGGGGGGCGCCGCTGAAGCTTTCTTT	CASSQASGRGGAAEAFF